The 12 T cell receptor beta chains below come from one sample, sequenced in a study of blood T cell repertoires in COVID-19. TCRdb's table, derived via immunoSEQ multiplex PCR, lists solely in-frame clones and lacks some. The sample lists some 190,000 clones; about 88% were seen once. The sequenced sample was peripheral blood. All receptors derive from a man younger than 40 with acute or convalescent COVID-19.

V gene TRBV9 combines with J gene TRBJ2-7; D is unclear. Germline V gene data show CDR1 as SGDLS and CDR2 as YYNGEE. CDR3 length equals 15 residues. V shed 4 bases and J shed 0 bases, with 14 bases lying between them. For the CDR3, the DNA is TGTGCCAGCAGCCCCCAGACAAGGTTCTCCTACGAGCAGTACTTC. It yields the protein CASSPQTRFSYEQYF.

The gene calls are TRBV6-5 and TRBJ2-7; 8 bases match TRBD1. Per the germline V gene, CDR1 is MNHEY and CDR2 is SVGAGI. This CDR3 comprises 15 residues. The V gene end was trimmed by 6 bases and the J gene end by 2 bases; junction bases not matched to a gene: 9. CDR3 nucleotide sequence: TGTGCCAGCAGCTGGAATGACAGGGGTGCCTACGAGCAGTACTTC. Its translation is CASSWNDRGAYEQYF.

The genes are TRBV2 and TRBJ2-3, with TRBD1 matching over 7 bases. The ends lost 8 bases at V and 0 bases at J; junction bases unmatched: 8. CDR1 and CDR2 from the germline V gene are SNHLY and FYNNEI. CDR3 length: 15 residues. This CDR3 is CASLWTGLSTDTQYF. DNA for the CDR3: TGTGCCAGCCTCTGGACAGGCCTTAGCACAGATACGCAGTATTTT.

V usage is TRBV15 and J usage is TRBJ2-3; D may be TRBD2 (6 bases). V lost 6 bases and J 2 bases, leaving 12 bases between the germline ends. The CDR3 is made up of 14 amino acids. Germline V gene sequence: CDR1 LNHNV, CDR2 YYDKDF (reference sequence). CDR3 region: CATSLGGATDTQYF. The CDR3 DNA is TGTGCCACCAGTTTAGGAGGGGCCACAGATACGCAGTATTTT.

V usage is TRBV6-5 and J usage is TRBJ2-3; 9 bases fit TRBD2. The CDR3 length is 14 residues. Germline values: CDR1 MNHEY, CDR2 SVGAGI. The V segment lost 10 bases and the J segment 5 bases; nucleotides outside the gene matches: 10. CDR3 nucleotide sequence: TGTGCCACCGCCTGGCGGGGGGGGGTAGATACGCAGTATTTT. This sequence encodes CATAWRGGVDTQYF.

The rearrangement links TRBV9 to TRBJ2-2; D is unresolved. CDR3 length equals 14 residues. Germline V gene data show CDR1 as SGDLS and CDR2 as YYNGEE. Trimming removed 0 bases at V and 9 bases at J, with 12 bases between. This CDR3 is CASSVAPSSWELFF. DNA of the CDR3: TGTGCCAGCAGCGTAGCGCCTAGTTCCTGGGAGCTGTTTTTT.

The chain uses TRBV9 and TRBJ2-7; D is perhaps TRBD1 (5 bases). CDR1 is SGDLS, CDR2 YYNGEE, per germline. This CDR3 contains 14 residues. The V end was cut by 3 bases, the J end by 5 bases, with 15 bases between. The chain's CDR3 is CASSAETATDEQYF. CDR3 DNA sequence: TGTGCCAGCAGCGCGGAGACGGCGACAGACGAGCAGTACTTC.

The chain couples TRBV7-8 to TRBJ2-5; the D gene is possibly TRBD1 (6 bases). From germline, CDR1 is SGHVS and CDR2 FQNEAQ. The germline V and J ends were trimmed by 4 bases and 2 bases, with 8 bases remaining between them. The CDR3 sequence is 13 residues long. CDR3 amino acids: CASSSGQQETQYF. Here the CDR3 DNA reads TGTGCCAGCAGCTCTGGACAGCAAGAGACCCAGTACTTC. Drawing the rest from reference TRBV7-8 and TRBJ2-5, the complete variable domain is GAGVSQSPRYKVAKRGQDVALRCDPISGHVSLFWYQQALGQGPEFLTYFQNEAQLDKSGLPSDRFFAERPEGSVSTLKIQRTQQEDSAVYLCASSSGQQETQYFGPGTRLLVL.

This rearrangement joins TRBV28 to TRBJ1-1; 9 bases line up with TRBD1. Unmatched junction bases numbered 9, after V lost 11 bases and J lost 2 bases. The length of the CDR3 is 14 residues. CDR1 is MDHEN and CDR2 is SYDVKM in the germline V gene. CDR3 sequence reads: CAGSPGQGNTEAFF. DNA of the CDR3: TGTGCCGGATCTCCGGGACAGGGTAACACTGAAGCTTTCTTT.

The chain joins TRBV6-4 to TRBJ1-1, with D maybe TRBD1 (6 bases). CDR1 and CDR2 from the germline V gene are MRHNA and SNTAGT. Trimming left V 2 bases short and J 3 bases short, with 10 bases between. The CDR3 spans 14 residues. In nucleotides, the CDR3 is TGTGCCAGCAGTGACCGGCCAGGGGACACTGAAGCTTTCTTT. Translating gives CASSDRPGDTEAFF.

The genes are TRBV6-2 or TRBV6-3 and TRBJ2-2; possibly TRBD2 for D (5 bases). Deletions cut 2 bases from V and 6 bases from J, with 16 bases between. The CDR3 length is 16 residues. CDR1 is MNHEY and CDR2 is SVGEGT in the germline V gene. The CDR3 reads CASSYPHSSPPGELFF. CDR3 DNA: TGTGCCAGCAGTTACCCCCATTCTAGCCCCCCCGGGGAGCTGTTTTTT.

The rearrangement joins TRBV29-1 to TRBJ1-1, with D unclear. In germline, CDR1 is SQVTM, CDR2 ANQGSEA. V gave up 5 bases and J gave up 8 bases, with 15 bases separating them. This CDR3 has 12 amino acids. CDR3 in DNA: TGCAGCGTTTTGTCAGAGGTGCTCGAAGCTTTCTTT. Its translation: CSVLSEVLEAFF.